This T cell receptor (beta chain) was observed in a study of T cells in localized non-small cell lung cancer. This clone was detected a few times. Antigen: not known. Profiled with immunoSEQ multiplex PCR; TCRdb holds only in-frame clones, not every one. This table holds 1,500 to 2,000 clones, 36% found once. General study results and limits: Owing to sequencing of a solitary tumor region, heterogeneity cannot be discounted.

The CDR3 totals 12 residues. Germline CDR1 reads LNHDA; CDR2 reads SQIVND (reference sequence). The V end lost 4 bases, the J end lost 6 bases, and 10 bases lay between the germline ends. Specimen: lung tumor tissue, collected before any cancer treatment. The chain carries TRBV19 and TRBJ2-7, with D unresolved. This sequence originates from a woman between 35 and 70 years old with stage I lung adenocarcinoma. CDR3 sequence: CASSTGQGEQYF. The CDR3, as DNA: TGTGCCAGTAGTACGGGCCAAGGCGAGCAGTACTTC.